This TCR beta chain appears in the sequencing data of a study of T-cell reconstitution after alpha-beta-depleted transplantation in children. This clonotype was picked up a small number of times. This sample's TCRbeta library carried unique molecular identifier barcodes. TCRdb reanalysed the PCR reads using MiXCR and keeps one entry per CDR3 protein. The repertoire consists of a few hundred thousand distinct CDR3 sequences, with around 20% occurring once and the leading ten covering 3.3%. The origin of this receptor is a human donor who donated a stem cell graft to a child with acute lymphoblastic leukemia. The source material was PBMCs from the stem cell graft donor, sampled from the stem cell graft.

The CDR3 nucleotides are TGTGCCAGCAGCTCTCCCGGGACTAGCGGACCAGATACGCAGTATTTT. This codes for CASSSPGTSGPDTQYF. This chain connects TRBV7-9 to TRBJ2-3; TRBD2 agrees at 11 bases. The ends lost 4 bases at V and 4 bases at J; junction bases unmatched: 7. In germline, CDR1 is SEHNR, CDR2 FQNEAQ (reference sequence). The CDR3 has 16 residues.